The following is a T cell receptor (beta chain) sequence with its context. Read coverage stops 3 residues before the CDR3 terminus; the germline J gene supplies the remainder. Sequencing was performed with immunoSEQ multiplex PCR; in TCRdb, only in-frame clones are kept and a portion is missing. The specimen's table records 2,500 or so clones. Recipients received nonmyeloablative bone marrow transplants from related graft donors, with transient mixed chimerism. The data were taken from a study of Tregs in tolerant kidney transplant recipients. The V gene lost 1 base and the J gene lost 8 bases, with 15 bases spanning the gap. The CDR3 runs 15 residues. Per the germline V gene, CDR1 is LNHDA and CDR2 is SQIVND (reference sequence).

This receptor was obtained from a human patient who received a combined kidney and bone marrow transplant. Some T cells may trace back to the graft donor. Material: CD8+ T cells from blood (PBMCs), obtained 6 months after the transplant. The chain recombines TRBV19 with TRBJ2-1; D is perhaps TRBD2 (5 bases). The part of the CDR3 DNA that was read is TGTGCCAGTAGTATAGGCCCGGGGTCCTCGGATGAG. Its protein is CASSIGPGSSDE. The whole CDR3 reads CASSIGPGSSDEQFF.